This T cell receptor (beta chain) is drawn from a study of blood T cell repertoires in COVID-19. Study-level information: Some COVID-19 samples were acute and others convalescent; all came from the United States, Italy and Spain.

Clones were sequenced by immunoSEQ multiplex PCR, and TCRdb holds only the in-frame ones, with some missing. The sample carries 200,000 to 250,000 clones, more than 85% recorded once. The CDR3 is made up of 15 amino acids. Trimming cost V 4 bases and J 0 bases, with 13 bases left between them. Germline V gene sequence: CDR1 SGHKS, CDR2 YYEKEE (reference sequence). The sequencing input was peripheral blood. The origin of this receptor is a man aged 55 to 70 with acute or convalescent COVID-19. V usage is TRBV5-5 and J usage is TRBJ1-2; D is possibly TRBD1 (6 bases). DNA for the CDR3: TGTGCCAGCAGCCCTAGCACAGGGACTAACTATGGCTACACCTTC. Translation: CASSPSTGTNYGYTF.